These T cell receptor beta chains were read from a single sample in a study of blood T cell repertoires in COVID-19. Libraries were prepared by immunoSEQ multiplex PCR; TCRdb keeps only in-frame clonotypes and omits some of them. The data hold about 58,000 clones, with roughly 89% observed a single time. Sequencing was performed on peripheral blood. Every receptor here comes from a man aged 55 to 70 with active COVID-19. The conserved cysteine and the conserved F or W are not part of the CDR3 here. The D gene is left open where the match is weak. Size is stated for part of the rows, as once, few or many counts, or as a class when the clone is expanded.

clone_size d_call v_call cdr3_aa
NA TRBD1 TRBV5-1 ASSAGTGTEEQY
NA NA TRBV29-1 SVGFGVNQPQH
few NA TRBV9 ASSVVPGPTQY
NA TRBD1 TRBV27 ASSLRQGLSNGYT
NA NA TRBV6-6 ASITPGGAEAF
once NA TRBV3-1/TRBV3-2 ASSQELPNRALYEQY
NA NA TRBV5-6 ASSLGTASYEQY
once NA TRBV24-1 ATSDLAKADTQY
NA NA TRBV28 AIESGGYYGYT
NA NA TRBV27 ASATDYEQY
once TRBD2 TRBV5-1 ASSNLAGGVTGELF
once TRBD2 TRBV3-1/TRBV3-2 ASSQGRGSYNEQF
NA NA TRBV27 ASRSSGNTIY
NA NA TRBV15 ATSRDLGGIWGEDYGYT
NA NA TRBV9 ASSAGPGGYT
NA TRBD1 TRBV5-6 ASSFTGENYGYT
NA TRBD1 TRBV9 ASSVIVQGGHNEQF
NA TRBD1 TRBV28 ASSLRRGLADTQY
NA TRBD2 TRBV5-1 ASSSAGKETQY
NA NA TRBV5-1 ASSPNPGSSYEQY
once TRBD1 TRBV5-1 ASSPTTGVGTEAF
NA NA TRBV5-1 ASSLGVIQEKLF
NA NA TRBV7-9 ASSPLLQTSTDTQY
NA NA TRBV27 ASSLVSAPLYEQY
NA NA TRBV5-1 ASSFGLDGNQPQH
NA NA TRBV25-1 ASSDSRADTQY
NA NA TRBV6-2/TRBV6-3 ASSYAAESYEQY
NA TRBD1 TRBV2 ASSGGQGLGSYT
NA TRBD1 TRBV5-1 ASSLRQGAHYEQY
NA NA TRBV7-6 ASSRRDTQLLGELF
NA NA TRBV6-5 ASRRGWNTEAF
NA TRBD2 TRBV19 ASSIVLAGGWQY
once NA TRBV4-3 ASSQGEDTYTGELF
NA NA TRBV5-5 ASIPWEGRNTIY
NA NA TRBV5-8 ASSLGGWAETQY
NA TRBD1 TRBV30 AWSVPDRGPYEQY
NA NA TRBV24-1 ATSGGARLQETQY
NA TRBD2 TRBV28 ASSPGLAGGLTDTQY
NA TRBD1 TRBV11-3 ASSGTGGREQY
NA NA TRBV19 ASSRRQPPTNEKLF
once TRBD2 TRBV5-1 ASSNSGLTDTQY
NA NA TRBV3-1/TRBV3-2 ASSQDSPSYNEQF